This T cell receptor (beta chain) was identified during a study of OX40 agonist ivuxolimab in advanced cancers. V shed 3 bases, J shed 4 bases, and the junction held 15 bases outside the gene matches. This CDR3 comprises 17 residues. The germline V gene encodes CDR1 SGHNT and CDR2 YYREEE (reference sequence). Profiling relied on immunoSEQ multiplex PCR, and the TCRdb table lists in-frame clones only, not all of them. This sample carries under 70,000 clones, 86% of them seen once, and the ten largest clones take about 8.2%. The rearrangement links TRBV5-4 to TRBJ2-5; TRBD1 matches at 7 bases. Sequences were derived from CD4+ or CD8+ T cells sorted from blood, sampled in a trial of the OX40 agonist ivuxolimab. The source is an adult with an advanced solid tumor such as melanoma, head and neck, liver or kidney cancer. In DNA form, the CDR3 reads TGTGCCAGCAGCTCAAAGGTGCACAGGGGTGGGGGAGAGACCCAGTACTTC. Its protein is CASSSKVHRGGGETQYF.